The 29 T cell receptor beta chains reported below all come from one sample, sequenced in a study of blood T cells in healthy people across ages. Primed by a sample-barcoded 5' primer and a J-beta primer mix, a second PCR proceeded for about 6 to 12 cycles. TCRdb itself ran the 5' RACE reads through MiXCR, one entry per CDR3 protein. The table has 980,000 or so distinct CDR3 sequences, roughly 43% seen once. Sequencing was done on a sample of blood. These receptors all stem from a man aged 30-40 years in good health.

Regarding this clonotype: A read error may be the cause here, since a much bigger clone is one base away. The rearrangement links TRBV7-2 to TRBJ2-7; TRBD1 might be the D (5 bases). Trimming took 1 base from V and 7 from J, leaving 17 bases between them. From germline, CDR1 is SGHTA and CDR2 FQGNSA. The CDR3 contains 15 residues. In DNA form, the CDR3 reads TGTACCAGCAGCTTAGGGGCAGGGCCCTCTGGAGAGCAGTACTTC. This translates into CTSSLGAGPSGEQYF.

The rearrangement uses TRBV4-2 and TRBJ1-2, with 9 positions matching TRBD1. Germline V CDR1 and CDR2: LGHNA, YNFKEQ. V shed 0 bases and J 8 bases; nucleotides not matched to a gene: 7. The CDR3 totals 15 residues. The DNA for the CDR3 is TGTGCCAGCAGCCAAGATCTGGGACAGGGCGGCGGCTACACCTTC. It specifies CASSQDLGQGGGYTF.

V and J are TRBV9 and TRBJ2-2; 8 nucleotides agree with TRBD2. There are 17 residues in the CDR3. Germline CDR1 SGDLS, CDR2 YYNGEE. V lost 0 bases and J lost 7; bases outside the gene matches: 11. CDR3 DNA: TGTGCCAGCAGCGTAGGATCCCGGGGACTAGATGACGGGGAGCTGTTTTTT. The encoded protein is CASSVGSRGLDDGELFF.

The chain uses TRBV2 and TRBJ1-1; weak D call: TRBD1 (5 bases). Germline CDR1 reads SNHLY; CDR2 reads FYNNEI. The V end was cut by 8 bases, the J end by 2 bases, with 15 bases between. This CDR3 is built from 14 residues. For the CDR3, the DNA is TGTGCCAGCGCCCGGGAAACAGGAAACACTGAAGCTTTCTTT. It translates to CASARETGNTEAFF.

This clonotype was observed a handful of times. The V call is TRBV7-2, the J call TRBJ1-1, with D tentatively TRBD1 (6 bases). This CDR3 contains 17 residues. Germline loops: CDR1 SGHTA, CDR2 FQGNSA. V lost 4 bases to trimming and J lost 4 bases, with 22 bases between them. CDR3 protein: CASSSPRGGAVGTEAFF. In nucleotides, the CDR3 is TGTGCCAGCAGCTCTCCAAGAGGGGGGGCTGTAGGCACTGAAGCTTTCTTT.

This clonotype has a count of ten or more. The rearrangement joins TRBV4-3 to TRBJ2-1; the D gene could be TRBD1 or TRBD2 (5 bases each). V lost 4 bases and J lost 0, with 13 bases in between. The CDR3 covers 16 residues. Germline V gives CDR1 LGHNA, CDR2 YSLEER. The CDR3 DNA sequence: TGCGCCAGCAGCCTCGGGACGGCTAGCTCCTACAATGAGCAGTTCTTC. Translating it yields CASSLGTASSYNEQFF.

This chain joins TRBV7-9 and TRBJ2-7; the match to TRBD1 covers 7 bases. From germline, CDR1 is SEHNR and CDR2 FQNEAQ (reference sequence). This CDR3 comprises 15 residues. V lost 4 bases, J lost 4 bases, and 10 bases stayed unmatched. This CDR3 reads CASSSETGTVYEQYF. The CDR3 coding sequence is TGTGCCAGCAGCTCCGAGACCGGGACAGTTTACGAGCAGTACTTC.

The J gene is TRBJ2-1, the V gene TRBV20-1; 9 nucleotides line up with TRBD2. CDR1 and CDR2 (germline): DFQATT, SNEGSKA (reference sequence). This CDR3 is 15 amino acids long. Trimming cost V 4 bases and J 1 base; bases outside gene matches: 5. The CDR3 sequence is CSATGAGGSYNEQFF. DNA of the CDR3: TGCAGTGCTACAGGAGCGGGGGGATCCTACAATGAGCAGTTCTTC.

The V gene is TRBV5-6, the J gene TRBJ1-1; D gene unclear. V gave up 4 bases and J gave up 0 bases, with 13 bases separating them. CDR3 length: 15 amino acids. From germline, CDR1 is SGHDT and CDR2 YYEEEE. CDR3 amino acids: CASSPYGLLNTEAFF. DNA of the CDR3: TGTGCCAGCAGCCCATATGGACTCCTGAACACTGAAGCTTTCTTT.

This clonotype was observed a few times. The rearrangement uses TRBV12-3 or TRBV12-4 and TRBJ1-2; D call uncertain. The CDR3 loop spans 14 amino acids. V was clipped by 5 bases and J by 3 bases, with 13 bases between them. Here the CDR3 DNA reads TGTGCCAGCAGTGCCTCGACGGAAGACTATGGCTACACCTTC. This gives the protein CASSASTEDYGYTF.

This clonotype has more than one count but fewer than ten. V is TRBV5-4 and J is TRBJ2-2; 8 nucleotides agree with TRBD1. This CDR3 is built from 15 residues. V dropped 6 bases and J dropped 5; count of bases not matched to a gene: 9. The germline V gene encodes CDR1 SGHNT and CDR2 YYREEE (reference sequence). CDR3 in DNA: TGTGCCAGCACCGCGGTCCAGGGGGCGACCGGGGAGCTGTTTTTT. This sequence encodes CASTAVQGATGELFF.

The J gene is TRBJ2-7, the V gene TRBV4-1; 14 bases are a match to TRBD2. V gave up 5 bases and J gave up 2 bases; unmatched junction bases: 5. The V gene's germline CDR1 is MGHRA and CDR2 YSYEKL. The CDR3 loop spans 16 amino acids. CDR3 coding DNA: TGCGCCAGCAGCTCGGGACTAGCGGGAGACCCCTACGAGCAGTACTTC. Protein product: CASSSGLAGDPYEQYF.

The rearrangement joins TRBV20-1 to TRBJ1-1; D is unclear. Trimming left V 3 bases short and J 1 base short, with 9 bases between. The germline gives CDR1 DFQATT, CDR2 SNEGSKA (reference sequence). There are 13 residues in the CDR3. The DNA for the CDR3 is TGCAGTGCTAGTTGCTCGGGGAACACTGAAGCTTTCTTT. Protein sequence: CSASCSGNTEAFF.

The genes are TRBV28 and TRBJ1-2; D not resolved. CDR1 MDHEN and CDR2 SYDVKM come from the germline V gene. The CDR3 is made up of 14 amino acids. Trimming shortened V by 8 bases and J by 4 bases, and 17 bases separated the two germline ends. CDR3 protein: CASVLGPGSYGYTF. CDR3 DNA sequence: TGTGCCAGCGTCCTCGGACCGGGGTCCTATGGCTACACCTTC.

The V gene is TRBV7-2, the J gene TRBJ2-3; D is unresolved. CDR1 SGHTA and CDR2 FQGNSA come from the germline V gene. This CDR3 region has 15 residues. The ends were cut back, 3 bases at V and 0 bases at J, with 10 bases in the middle. The CDR3 reads CASSLLISSTDTQYF. In nucleotides, the CDR3 is TGTGCCAGCAGCTTGCTCATCTCTAGCACAGATACGCAGTATTTT.

V and J are TRBV7-2 and TRBJ2-1; 10 nucleotides match TRBD2. The germline gives CDR1 SGHTA, CDR2 FQGNSA. This CDR3 has 13 amino acids. Trimming at V came to 5 bases and at J to 10 bases, leaving 5 bases not matched to a gene. CDR3 DNA: TGTGCCAGCAGCGGGACTAGCGTAGGCGAGCAGTTCTTC. Amino acid sequence: CASSGTSVGEQFF.

This clonotype has just a few counts. The V and J genes are TRBV7-9 and TRBJ2-7; possibly TRBD1 for D (5 bases). Germline V CDR1 and CDR2: SEHNR, FQNEAQ (reference sequence). The CDR3 spans 13 residues. Trimming pared 5 bases from V and 3 bases from J, leaving 11 bases between. This CDR3 is CASSTDSFYEQYF. CDR3 in DNA: TGTGCCAGCAGCACCGACAGCTTCTACGAGCAGTACTTC.

CDR3 in amino acids: CAIKGSGGDTQYF. The CDR3 DNA reads TGTGCCATCAAAGGCAGCGGGGGGGATACGCAGTATTTT. This chain connects TRBV10-3 to TRBJ2-3, with TRBD2 identical over 9 bases. Germline lookup yields CDR1 ENHRY and CDR2 SYGVKD. J gave up 6 bases and V 7 bases, and 5 bases lay outside the gene matches. This CDR3 is built from 13 residues.

The rearrangement uses TRBV29-1 and TRBJ1-1, with D unclear. The ends were cut back, 3 bases at V and 2 bases at J, with 4 bases in the middle. The CDR3 runs 11 residues. Germline V CDR1 and CDR2: SQVTM, ANQGSEA. The CDR3 spells CSVDVNTEAFF. In DNA form, the CDR3 reads TGCAGCGTTGATGTCAACACTGAAGCTTTCTTT. The full variable domain, with the rest looked up from reference TRBV29-1 and TRBJ1-1, is SAVISQKPSRDICQRGTSLTIQCQVDSQVTMMFWYRQQPGQSLTLIATANQGSEATYESGFVIDKFPISRPNLTFSTLTVSNMSPEDSSIYLCSVDVNTEAFFGQGTRLTVV.

This clonotype was observed a handful of times. The V gene is TRBV29-1, the J gene TRBJ2-5; no reliable D call. This CDR3 contains 10 residues. Germline assignment: CDR1 SQVTM and CDR2 ANQGSEA. Trimming pared 4 bases from V and 4 bases from J, leaving 4 bases between. Here the CDR3 reads CSVGPETQYF. CDR3 sequence (DNA): TGCAGCGTTGGGCCAGAGACCCAGTACTTC.

This clonotype was seen only a few times. The V and J genes are TRBV7-2 and TRBJ2-1; 13 nucleotides match TRBD2. CDR3 length: 16 amino acids. Germline V gene lookup returns CDR1 SGHTA and CDR2 FQGNSA. V dropped 7 bases and J dropped 8; count of bases not matched to a gene: 11. The CDR3 loop is CASKKRLAGGIDEQFF. The CDR3 DNA is TGTGCCAGCAAAAAGAGACTAGCGGGGGGTATAGATGAGCAGTTCTTC.

The chain has TRBV5-1 and TRBJ2-1; 10 nucleotides line up with TRBD2. V lost 3 bases to trimming and J lost 6 bases; unmatched junction nucleotides: 6. The germline V gene has CDR1 SGHRS and CDR2 YFSETQ. The length of the CDR3 is 15 residues. The CDR3 is CASSWRRTSGNEQFF. CDR3 in DNA: TGCGCCAGCAGCTGGAGGCGGACTAGCGGCAATGAGCAGTTCTTC.

This rearrangement joins TRBV6-2 or TRBV6-3 to TRBJ2-7; TRBD2 matches at 10 bases. J was trimmed by 7 bases and V by 7 bases; bases with no gene match: 7. Germline V gene lookup returns CDR1 MNHEY and CDR2 SVGEGT. The CDR3 contains 13 residues. The CDR3 nucleotides are TGTGCCAGCATTTTAGCGGGGGGAAATGAGCAGTACTTC. Translated, it gives CASILAGGNEQYF.

On this clonotype: The germline gene is not matched at one end of the junction; a read error may be the cause. CDR3 region: CAISDSYQETQYF. Written as DNA, the CDR3 is TGTGCCATCAGCGACAGTTACCAAGAGACCCAGTACTTC. The chain carries TRBV9 and TRBJ2-5; tentative D call: TRBD1 (5 bases). Germline V lookup: CDR1 SGDLS, CDR2 YYNGEE. This CDR3 has 13 residues.

This clonotype was seen a handful of times. This chain joins TRBV7-2 and TRBJ2-5; unclear D gene. Germline assignment: CDR1 SGHTA and CDR2 FQGNSA. V lost 5 bases to trimming and J lost 4 bases, with 8 bases between them. The CDR3 extends over 12 amino acids. The CDR3 bases are TGTGCCAGCAGCGCGCAGAGAGAGACCCAGTACTTC. Its protein is CASSAQRETQYF.

This clonotype was recorded a few times. The V and J genes are TRBV20-1 and TRBJ1-2; D is ambiguous. CDR1 is DFQATT and CDR2 is SNEGSKA in the germline V gene (reference sequence). The CDR3 runs 13 residues. The CDR3 DNA is TGCAGGGGAATAGGTGAAATGGTCTCTGGCTACACCTTC. This translates into CRGIGEMVSGYTF.

The J gene is TRBJ2-7, the V gene TRBV6-6; TRBD2 agrees at 7 bases. The CDR3 runs 13 residues. Unmatched junction bases numbered 7, after V lost 7 bases and J lost 4 bases. Germline V lookup: CDR1 MNHNY, CDR2 SVGAGI (reference sequence). CDR3 protein: CASIRGGEYEQYF. CDR3 DNA: TGTGCCAGCATAAGGGGAGGGGAATACGAGCAGTACTTC.

A few counts support this clonotype. This rearrangement joins TRBV6-2 or TRBV6-3 to TRBJ1-2; D ambiguous. Germline values: CDR1 MNHEY, CDR2 SVGEGT. CDR3 length: 14 amino acids. V was cut by 7 bases and J by 4 bases, with 16 bases left in between. The CDR3 reads CASTPGPAGYGYTF. The CDR3 DNA follows: TGTGCCAGCACCCCAGGCCCGGCCGGCTATGGCTACACCTTC.

The CDR3 spells CASSYEEGPYEQYF. The CDR3 bases are TGTGCCAGCAGTTACGAGGAGGGTCCCTACGAGCAGTACTTC. The chain links TRBV6-5 to TRBJ2-7; possible D gene TRBD2, 6 bases. In germline, CDR1 is MNHEY, CDR2 SVGAGI. This CDR3 has 14 residues. V lost 2 bases and J 2 bases, leaving 10 bases between the germline ends.